The rows below give T cell receptor beta chains drawn from one sample of a study of cytomegalovirus exposure and HLA in healthy donors. TCRdb keeps only in-frame clones here, not all; method: immunoSEQ multiplex PCR. This repertoire includes around 76,000 clones. Sequenced material: PBMCs. These receptor sequences come from a woman aged 60-75 years in good health and CMV-seronegative. CDR3s include the opening cysteine and the closing phenylalanine or tryptophan. The order of the fields is D gene, V gene, J gene, CDR3 length, CDR3 DNA, CDR3 protein. D genes are given only for firm matches.

D: NA; V: TRBV6-5; J: TRBJ2-5; length: 13; DNA: TGTGCCAGCAATTACAGGGGGGGAGAGACCCAGTACTTC; CDR3: CASNYRGGETQYF
D: TRBD1; V: TRBV5-5; J: TRBJ2-5; length: 15; DNA: TGTGCCAGCAGAACTTGGACAGGGGGCGGCGAGACCCAGTACTTC; CDR3: CASRTWTGGGETQYF
D: TRBD1; V: TRBV28; J: TRBJ2-1; length: 16; DNA: TGTGCCAGCACCAACGCAGGGGGCGCCTCCTACAATGAGCAGTTCTTC; CDR3: CASTNAGGASYNEQFF
D: TRBD1; V: TRBV13; J: TRBJ2-7; length: 14; DNA: TGTGCCAGCAGCCCCTCCTCAGGGGGCTACGAGCAGTACTTC; CDR3: CASSPSSGGYEQYF
D: NA; V: TRBV7-2; J: TRBJ2-5; length: 14; DNA: TGTGCCAGCAGCTTAGGCCGCTCGGGGGAGACCCAGTACTTC; CDR3: CASSLGRSGETQYF
D: NA; V: TRBV27; J: TRBJ2-1; length: 12; DNA: TGTGCCAGCAGTATCAACTACAATGAGCAGTTCTTC; CDR3: CASSINYNEQFF
D: TRBD2; V: TRBV6-4; J: TRBJ2-3; length: 15; DNA: TGTGCCAGCAGGGCTGGACTAGCGGGAGCAGATACGCAGTATTTT; CDR3: CASRAGLAGADTQYF
D: TRBD1; V: TRBV7-2; J: TRBJ1-2; length: 13; DNA: TGTGCCAGCAGCGTACAGGGGGAGGATGGCTACACCTTC; CDR3: CASSVQGEDGYTF
D: NA; V: TRBV21-1; J: TRBJ2-7; length: 15; DNA: TGTGCCACCCGATTCCGGGTGAGGAAGGCCTACGAGCAGTACTTC; CDR3: CATRFRVRKAYEQYF
D: TRBD1; V: TRBV30; J: TRBJ1-1; length: 16; DNA: TGTGCCTGGAGTCGGGACAGTCTAAATATGAACACTGAAGCTTTCTTT; CDR3: CAWSRDSLNMNTEAFF
D: NA; V: TRBV5-1; J: TRBJ2-2; length: 14; DNA: TGCGCCAGCAGCCCGGACTCGAACACCGGGGAGCTGTTTTTT; CDR3: CASSPDSNTGELFF
D: TRBD2; V: TRBV6-5; J: TRBJ2-1; length: 16; DNA: TGTGCCAGCAGTTACCGAGGGACTAGCGGATACAATGAGCAGTTCTTC; CDR3: CASSYRGTSGYNEQFF
D: TRBD2; V: TRBV9; J: TRBJ2-3; length: 17; DNA: TGTGCCAGCAGCATATACCCCGAGGGAGGGAACATAGATACGCAGTATTTT; CDR3: CASSIYPEGGNIDTQYF
D: TRBD2; V: TRBV19; J: TRBJ2-7; length: 17; DNA: TGTGCCAGTAGTATAGATAGGTCTAGCGGATACTCCTACGAGCAGTACTTC; CDR3: CASSIDRSSGYSYEQYF
D: TRBD1; V: TRBV6-6; J: TRBJ1-2; length: 14; DNA: TGTGCCAGCAGTTACTCAGGGACAGACTATGGCTACACCTTC; CDR3: CASSYSGTDYGYTF
D: TRBD2; V: TRBV2; J: TRBJ2-3; length: 21; DNA: TGTGCCAGCAGCGCCTATCCGGTGTCCGGTAGCGGGAGGGTCCCCACAGATACGCAGTATTTT; CDR3: CASSAYPVSGSGRVPTDTQYF
D: TRBD2; V: TRBV19; J: TRBJ2-5; length: 15; DNA: TGTGCCAGTAGTCCCGGGACTAGCGGCCAAGAGACCCAGTACTTC; CDR3: CASSPGTSGQETQYF
D: NA; V: TRBV19; J: TRBJ2-1; length: 13; DNA: TGTGCCAGTAGAAAGGGGGAGCGGGACGGGCAGTTCTTC; CDR3: CASRKGERDGQFF
D: NA; V: TRBV28; J: TRBJ1-4; length: 16; DNA: TGTGCCAGCAGTAACCCTTCGACAGGTACTAATGAAAAACTGTTTTTT; CDR3: CASSNPSTGTNEKLFF
D: NA; V: TRBV11-3; J: TRBJ2-3; length: 15; DNA: TGTGCCAGCAGCCCTGGGCAGGGCAGAGTAGATACGCAGTATTTT; CDR3: CASSPGQGRVDTQYF
D: NA; V: TRBV6-4; J: TRBJ1-2; length: 14; DNA: TGTGCCAGCAGTGACTCAGACAGTAACTATGGCTACACCTTC; CDR3: CASSDSDSNYGYTF
D: NA; V: TRBV27; J: TRBJ2-3; length: 16; DNA: TGTGCCAGCAGCCCTCCCCCCACGGTCGGCACAGATACGCAGTATTTT; CDR3: CASSPPPTVGTDTQYF
D: TRBD1; V: TRBV28; J: TRBJ1-3; length: 15; DNA: TGTGCCAGCAGTATGGACAGGTTCGGAGGAAACACCATATATTTT; CDR3: CASSMDRFGGNTIYF
D: TRBD2; V: TRBV10-2; J: TRBJ2-1; length: 13; DNA: TGCGCCAGCAGCTTCAGCGGGGGCAATGAGCAGTTCTTC; CDR3: CASSFSGGNEQFF
D: NA; V: TRBV15; J: TRBJ1-2; length: 13; DNA: TGTGCCACCAGCAGAGTCCCCCCCAATGGCTACACCTTC; CDR3: CATSRVPPNGYTF
D: NA; V: TRBV30; J: TRBJ2-7; length: 13; DNA: TGTGCCTGGAGGGGGGCAGGGGCCTACGAGCAGTACTTC; CDR3: CAWRGAGAYEQYF
D: NA; V: TRBV20-1; J: TRBJ1-5; length: 11; DNA: TGCAGGGGGGGAGGGTTTCAGGCCCAGCATTTT; CDR3: CRGGGFQAQHF
D: NA; V: TRBV5-1; J: TRBJ2-1; length: 14; DNA: TGCGCCAGCAACTTGGTACTCGCCAACAATGAGCAGTTCTTC; CDR3: CASNLVLANNEQFF
D: TRBD2; V: TRBV9; J: TRBJ2-5; length: 18; DNA: TGTGCCAGCAGCGGACCTCGACTAGCGGGAGAGATTCAAGAGACCCAGTACTTC; CDR3: CASSGPRLAGEIQETQYF
D: TRBD1; V: TRBV29-1; J: TRBJ2-3; length: 19; DNA: TGCAGCGTTGAGATCGGGACACCTGGGACAGAGCCTTTCACAGATACGCAGTATTTT; CDR3: CSVEIGTPGTEPFTDTQYF
D: TRBD1; V: TRBV5-4; J: TRBJ1-1; length: 19; DNA: TGTGCCAGCAGCCATCCTGAGGGACAGGGGGCAGGGCGAGGCACTGAAGCTTTCTTT; CDR3: CASSHPEGQGAGRGTEAFF
D: TRBD1; V: TRBV6-4; J: TRBJ1-2; length: 14; DNA: TGTGCCAGCATTGTGACAGGGGGTTGGTATGGCTACACCTTC; CDR3: CASIVTGGWYGYTF
D: NA; V: TRBV11-2; J: TRBJ2-7; length: 13; DNA: TGTGCCAGCAGCTTAGGTCAGGGGCGCGAGCAGTACTTC; CDR3: CASSLGQGREQYF
D: NA; V: TRBV27; J: TRBJ2-1; length: 14; DNA: TGTGCCAGCAGTTTGCGGGAACTTTACAATGAGCAGTTCTTC; CDR3: CASSLRELYNEQFF
D: TRBD1; V: TRBV7-2; J: TRBJ2-3; length: 16; DNA: TGTGCCAGCAGCCAGCCGGACAGGGTCAGCACAGATACGCAGTATTTT; CDR3: CASSQPDRVSTDTQYF
D: NA; V: TRBV6-5; J: TRBJ1-4; length: 14; DNA: TGTGCCAGCACCACATCTCAGGTCCGAGAAAAACTGTTTTTT; CDR3: CASTTSQVREKLFF
D: NA; V: TRBV28; J: TRBJ2-3; length: 13; DNA: TGTGCCAGCAGGCTAACTAGCACAGATACGCAGTATTTT; CDR3: CASRLTSTDTQYF
D: NA; V: TRBV20-1; J: TRBJ1-1; length: 11; DNA: TGCAGTGGGGAGGGCAGTGCTGAGTCTTTCTTT; CDR3: CSGEGSAESFF
D: NA; V: TRBV5-1; J: TRBJ2-6; length: 16; DNA: TGCGCCAGCAGCTTGGCTTCGGTGGCTGGGGCCAACGTCCTGACTTTC; CDR3: CASSLASVAGANVLTF
D: NA; V: TRBV4-2; J: TRBJ2-4; length: 14; DNA: TGTGCCAGCAGCCAAGGCAGGGGGGTGAACATTCAGTACTTC; CDR3: CASSQGRGVNIQYF
D: TRBD2; V: TRBV11-3; J: TRBJ2-2; length: 16; DNA: TGTGCCAGCAGCTTAGGTAGCGGGAGGGCCGCCGGGGAGCTGTTTTTT; CDR3: CASSLGSGRAAGELFF
D: TRBD2; V: TRBV6-1; J: TRBJ2-3; length: 15; DNA: TGTGCCAGCAGAAGAGCGGGAGGGCTCACAGATACGCAGTATTTT; CDR3: CASRRAGGLTDTQYF
D: TRBD2; V: TRBV6-6; J: TRBJ2-1; length: 16; DNA: TGTGCCAGCAGTTACTCGGCGGCTAGCGGCTCCAATGAGCAGTTCTTC; CDR3: CASSYSAASGSNEQFF
D: NA; V: TRBV6-1; J: TRBJ2-4; length: 13; DNA: TGTGCCAGCATGAGGGAAGCCAAAAACATTCAGTACTTC; CDR3: CASMREAKNIQYF
D: TRBD2; V: TRBV27; J: TRBJ2-1; length: 16; DNA: TGTGCCAGCATGGAGGTAGCGGGAGGGCCCGGAAATGAGCAGTTCTTC; CDR3: CASMEVAGGPGNEQFF
D: TRBD2; V: TRBV10-3; J: TRBJ2-2; length: 17; DNA: TGTGCCATCAGTGACTCTAGCGGGAGGGCCATTGACGGGGAGCTGTTTTTT; CDR3: CAISDSSGRAIDGELFF
D: TRBD1; V: TRBV10-3; J: TRBJ1-1; length: 15; DNA: TGTGCCATCAGTGAGCCAGACAGGGGGCGGTTTAAAGCTTTCTTT; CDR3: CAISEPDRGRFKAFF
D: NA; V: TRBV10-3; J: TRBJ2-3; length: 13; DNA: TGTGCCATCAGTGCCTCTAGCACAGATACGCAGTATTTT; CDR3: CAISASSTDTQYF
D: NA; V: TRBV19; J: TRBJ2-5; length: 15; DNA: TGTGCCAGTAGTACCACCCCGGGAGTGGGGGAGACCCAGTACTTC; CDR3: CASSTTPGVGETQYF
D: NA; V: TRBV30; J: TRBJ2-2; length: 16; DNA: TGTGCCTGGAGTCCCCGGACAGTAGTGAACACCGGGGAGCTGTTTTTT; CDR3: CAWSPRTVVNTGELFF
D: NA; V: TRBV28; J: TRBJ1-3; length: 16; DNA: TGTGCCAGCAGTCTCCCCTCAGGGGCCACCCGAAACACCATATATTTT; CDR3: CASSLPSGATRNTIYF